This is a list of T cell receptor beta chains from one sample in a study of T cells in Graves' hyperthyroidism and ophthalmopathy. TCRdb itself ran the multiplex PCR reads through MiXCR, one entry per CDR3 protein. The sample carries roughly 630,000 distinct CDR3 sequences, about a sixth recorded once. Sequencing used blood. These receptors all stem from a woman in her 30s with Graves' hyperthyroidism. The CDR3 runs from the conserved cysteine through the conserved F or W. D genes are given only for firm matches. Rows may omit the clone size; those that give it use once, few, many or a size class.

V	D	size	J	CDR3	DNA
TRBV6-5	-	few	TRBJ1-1	CASSLKGGQAFF	TGTGCCAGCAGCCTGAAGGGGGGACAAGCTTTCTTT
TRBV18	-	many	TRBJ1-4	CASSPRQDEKLFF	TGTGCCAGCTCACCTCGCCAGGACGAAAAACTGTTTTTT
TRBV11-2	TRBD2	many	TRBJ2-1	CAGGLAAYNEQFF	TGTGCCGGGGGACTAGCGGCCTACAATGAGCAGTTCTTC
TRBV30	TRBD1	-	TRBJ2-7	CAWNQQGVSYEQYF	TGTGCCTGGAACCAACAGGGGGTGTCCTACGAGCAGTACTTC
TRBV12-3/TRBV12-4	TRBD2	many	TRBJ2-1	CASSRTSGYNEQFF	TGTGCCAGCAGTCGGACTAGCGGTTACAATGAGCAGTTCTTC
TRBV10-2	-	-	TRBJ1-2	CASGAGPGGYTF	TGCGCCAGTGGCGCAGGGCCCGGCGGCTACACCTTC
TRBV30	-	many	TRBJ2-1	CAWSLSGLNEQFF	TGTGCCTGGAGTTTATCGGGCCTTAATGAGCAGTTCTTC
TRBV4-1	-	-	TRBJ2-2	CASSPSGGFRELFF	TGCGCCAGCAGCCCCTCTGGGGGTTTTCGGGAGCTGTTTTTT
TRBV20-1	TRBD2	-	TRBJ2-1	CSARATSGNEQFF	TGCAGTGCTAGGGCGACTAGCGGCAATGAGCAGTTCTTC
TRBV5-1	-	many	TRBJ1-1	CASRRSRGTGTEAFF	TGCGCCAGCAGAAGGTCCAGGGGAACGGGGACTGAAGCTTTCTTT
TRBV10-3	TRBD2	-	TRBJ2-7	CAISESWGLASYEQYF	TGTGCCATCAGTGAGTCGTGGGGACTAGCCTCCTACGAGCAGTACTTC
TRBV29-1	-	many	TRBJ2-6	CSVEDRGKTSGANVLTF	TGCAGCGTTGAAGACAGGGGTAAAACTTCTGGGGCCAACGTCCTGACTTTC
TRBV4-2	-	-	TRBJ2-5	CASSQDRGLLGETQYF	TGTGCCAGCAGCCAAGATCGGGGTCTGCTGGGGGAGACCCAGTACTTC
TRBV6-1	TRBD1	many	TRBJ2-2	CASSPGQGQNTGELFF	TGTGCCAGCAGTCCCGGACAGGGCCAGAACACCGGGGAGCTGTTTTTT
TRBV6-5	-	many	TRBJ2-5	CASSYRGLYQETQYF	TGTGCCAGCAGTTACCGTGGGCTGTACCAAGAGACCCAGTACTTC
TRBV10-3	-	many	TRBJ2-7	CAISEKYRLYEQYF	TGTGCCATCAGTGAGAAATATAGGCTCTACGAGCAGTACTTC
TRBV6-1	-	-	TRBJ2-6	CASSFLRSGANVLTF	TGTGCCAGCAGTTTCCTTCGCTCTGGGGCCAACGTCCTGACTTTC
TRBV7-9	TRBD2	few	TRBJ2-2	CASSLMAGVNTGELFF	TGTGCCAGCAGCTTAATGGCGGGAGTCAATACCGGGGAGCTGTTTTTT
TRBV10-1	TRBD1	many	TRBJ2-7	CASNLRDREYEQYF	TGCGCCAGCAATCTCCGGGACAGGGAGTACGAGCAGTACTTC
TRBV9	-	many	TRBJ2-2	CASSVGGAVGELFF	TGTGCCAGCAGCGTAGGTGGGGCCGTCGGGGAGCTGTTTTTT
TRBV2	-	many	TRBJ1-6	CARRVGGSYNSPLHF	TGTGCCAGGAGGGTAGGGGGCTCCTATAATTCACCCCTCCACTTT
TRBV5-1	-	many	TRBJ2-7	CASSLDPGASYEQYF	TGCGCCAGCAGCTTGGACCCGGGGGCTAGCTACGAGCAGTACTTC
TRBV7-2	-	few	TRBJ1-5	CASSLAGGYQPQHF	TGTGCCAGCAGCTTAGCCGGAGGGTATCAGCCCCAGCATTTT
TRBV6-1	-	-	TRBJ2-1	CASSYPSAGYEQFF	TGTGCCAGCAGTTACCCTTCGGCGGGCTATGAGCAGTTCTTC
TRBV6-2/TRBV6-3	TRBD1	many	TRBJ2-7	CASSPNPGTVSYEQYF	TGTGCCAGCAGCCCAAATCCCGGGACAGTCTCCTACGAGCAGTACTTC
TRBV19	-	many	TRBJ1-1	CASTPGRRPNTEAFF	TGTGCCAGCACTCCCGGACGGCGTCCCAACACTGAAGCTTTCTTT
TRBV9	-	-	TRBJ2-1	CASSTLLGSSYNEQFF	TGTGCCAGCAGCACCCTGCTAGGCAGCTCCTACAATGAGCAGTTCTTC
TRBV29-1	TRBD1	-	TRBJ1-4	CSVQTGNHEKLFF	TGCAGCGTTCAGACAGGGAACCATGAAAAACTGTTTTTT
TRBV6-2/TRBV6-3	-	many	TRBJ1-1	CASSPAGGRFVAFF	TGTGCCAGCAGTCCCGCCGGCGGGCGTTTTGTAGCTTTCTTT
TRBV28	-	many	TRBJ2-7	CASSRGREQYF	TGTGCCAGCAGCAGGGGACGCGAGCAGTACTTC
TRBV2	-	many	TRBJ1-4	CASRTKSATNEKLFF	TGTGCCAGCAGGACAAAGAGTGCAACTAATGAAAAACTGTTTTTT
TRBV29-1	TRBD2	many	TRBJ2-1	CSVNQLAGINEQFF	TGCAGCGTTAATCAACTAGCGGGAATCAATGAGCAGTTCTTC
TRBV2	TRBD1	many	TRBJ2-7	CASTLDRGTVSYEQYF	TGTGCCAGCACCCTAGACAGGGGAACGGTGTCCTACGAGCAGTACTTC
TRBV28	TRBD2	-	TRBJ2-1	CASSRIAGGPSYNEQFF	TGTGCCAGCAGTAGAATAGCGGGAGGGCCTTCCTACAATGAGCAGTTCTTC
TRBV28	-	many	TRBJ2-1	CASSFEEVNYNEQFF	TGTGCCAGCAGTTTTGAGGAGGTTAACTACAATGAGCAGTTCTTC
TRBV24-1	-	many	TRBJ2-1	CATSDTGYNEQFF	TGTGCCACCAGTGATACAGGTTACAATGAGCAGTTCTTC
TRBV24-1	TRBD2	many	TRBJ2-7	CATSDQAGAYEQYF	TGTGCCACCAGTGATCAAGCGGGAGCCTACGAGCAGTACTTC
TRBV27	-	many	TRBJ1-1	CASSLVGERRGDDTEAFF	TGTGCCAGCAGTTTAGTGGGCGAGAGACGTGGGGACGACACTGAAGCTTTCTTT
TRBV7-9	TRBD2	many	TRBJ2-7	CASRGQMKREEEQYF	TGTGCCAGCAGGGGACAGATGAAGCGGGAGGAAGAGCAGTACTTC
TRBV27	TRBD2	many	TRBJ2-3	CASSSARLAGRTDTQYF	TGTGCCAGCAGTTCCGCCCGACTAGCGGGGAGGACAGATACGCAGTATTTT